This is a list of T cell receptor beta chains from one sample in a study of beta chain features in type 1 diabetes. Assay: immunoSEQ multiplex PCR; the TCRdb copy retains only in-frame clones and omits some. The sample carries 200,000 to 250,000 clones, approximately 11% recorded once. Sequencing input: central memory CD4+ T cells from blood. Source of these receptors: a man aged 18 to 35 in good health. The CDR3 runs from the conserved cysteine through the conserved F or W. Each record gives: J gene, clone size, D gene, V gene, CDR3 DNA, CDR3 protein. The D gene is left open where the match is weak. The listing skips clone size in some rows; elsewhere it reads once, few, many or a size class.

TRBJ2-2	many	-	TRBV30	TGTGCCTGGAGTCTTTCCAACACCGGGGAGCTGTTTTTT	CAWSLSNTGELFF
TRBJ2-3	-	TRBD1	TRBV2	TGTGCCAGCAGTGCAGGACAGGGGTCAGATACGCAGTATTTT	CASSAGQGSDTQYF
TRBJ2-7	-	-	TRBV2	TGTGCCAGCAGTGATAGGGGCGTGACCGAGCAGTACTTC	CASSDRGVTEQYF
TRBJ1-1	few	-	TRBV5-4	TGTGCCAGCAGCTTGGCTGGGGGCGGGAACACTGAAGCTTTCTTT	CASSLAGGGNTEAFF
TRBJ1-1	-	-	TRBV30	TGTGCCTGGAATCTGGCGGGGGGGTCAGCTTTCTTT	CAWNLAGGSAFF
TRBJ2-1	-	TRBD1	TRBV7-3	TGTGCCAGCAGCGAAAACGCGGCAGGGGGCTACAATGAGCAGTTCTTC	CASSENAAGGYNEQFF
TRBJ2-4	few	-	TRBV7-9	TGTGCCAGCAGCTTAACTGGCATTCAGTACTTC	CASSLTGIQYF
TRBJ2-3	many	TRBD2	TRBV15	TGTGCCACCAGCAGACCTAGCGGGAGTAGGTTGGATACGCAGTATTTT	CATSRPSGSRLDTQYF
TRBJ1-1	-	-	TRBV4-3	TGCGCCAGCAGAGGACAGCTGAAGAACACTGAAGCTTTCTTT	CASRGQLKNTEAFF
TRBJ1-4	-	-	TRBV9	TGTGCCAGCAGCCCGGCCCGCTCGGCTAATAATGAAAAACTGTTTTTT	CASSPARSANNEKLFF
TRBJ2-7	-	-	TRBV7-2	TGTGCCAGCAGCCTCAGTGGGTCCGAGCAGTACTTC	CASSLSGSEQYF
TRBJ2-3	few	TRBD1	TRBV27	TGTGCCAGCAGTTTAAAGGGGAGGCAGGGGGCTCGGGATACGCAGTATTTT	CASSLKGRQGARDTQYF
TRBJ2-3	few	TRBD2	TRBV13	TGTGCCAGCAGCCCTAATGGACTAGCGGGAGAAACAGATACGCAGTATTTT	CASSPNGLAGETDTQYF
TRBJ2-2	few	TRBD2	TRBV9	TGTGCCAGCAGCTCCCCGGGAGGCGGGAGAGCCACCGGGGAGCTGTTTTTT	CASSSPGGGRATGELFF
TRBJ2-3	many	TRBD2	TRBV4-1	TGCGCCAGCAATCCTAGCGGGACCACAGATACGCAGTATTTT	CASNPSGTTDTQYF
TRBJ1-4	few	-	TRBV18	TGTGCCAGCTCACCATCCGCTAGCACTAATGAAAAACTGTTTTTT	CASSPSASTNEKLFF
TRBJ2-3	few	TRBD2	TRBV29-1	TGCAGCCATACGGGGGGGCCTAGCACAGATACGCAGTATTTT	CSHTGGPSTDTQYF
TRBJ2-7	few	TRBD1	TRBV27	TGTGCCAGCAGGTATAGGGGGCTGGTCTACGAGCAGTACTTC	CASRYRGLVYEQYF
TRBJ1-1	few	-	TRBV5-4	TGTGCCAGCAGCGAGAACCTACGGGACACTGAAGCTTTCTTT	CASSENLRDTEAFF
TRBJ2-1	many	TRBD2	TRBV29-1	TGCAGCGTTGAGCCTAGCGGGAGGTGGTATGAGCAGTTCTTC	CSVEPSGRWYEQFF
TRBJ2-5	-	-	TRBV27	TGTGCCAGCAGTAGACAGGACCGCGGGGAGACCCAGTACTTC	CASSRQDRGETQYF
TRBJ2-4	few	TRBD1	TRBV28	TGTGCCAGCAGTTCTCCCGGGACAGGGGGGAACATTCAGTACTTC	CASSSPGTGGNIQYF
TRBJ1-1	few	-	TRBV2	TGTGCCAGCACCACAATTCCGGGCTACACTGAAGCTTTCTTT	CASTTIPGYTEAFF
TRBJ2-1	many	TRBD2	TRBV4-2	TGTGCCAGCAGCCGCTCTAGCGGGAGTTGGTATGCTGAGCAGTTCTTC	CASSRSSGSWYAEQFF
TRBJ1-4	-	-	TRBV7-2	TGTGCCAGCAGCTCCACTGGACAGACAAATGAAAAACTGTTTTTT	CASSSTGQTNEKLFF
TRBJ2-7	few	TRBD2	TRBV5-1	TGCGCCAGCAGCCCTGGACTAGCGGAGCCGGGCTACGAGCAGTACTTC	CASSPGLAEPGYEQYF
TRBJ2-1	-	-	TRBV20-1	TGCAGTGCATACCCCTGGGGTGAGCAGTTCTTC	CSAYPWGEQFF
TRBJ1-1	-	-	TRBV9	TGTGCCAGCAGCGTAGGTATGATGAACACTGAAGCTTTCTTT	CASSVGMMNTEAFF
TRBJ2-1	-	TRBD2	TRBV29-1	TGCAGCGTTGGGTTCCAGCGGGATTACAATGAGCAGTTCTTC	CSVGFQRDYNEQFF
TRBJ2-1	few	TRBD1	TRBV2	TGTGCCATCGGACAGGGGGCGTCTGAGCAGTTCTTC	CAIGQGASEQFF
TRBJ2-3	-	TRBD2	TRBV30	TGTGCCTGGAGTGTAGGGCAGGGAGGGGATACGCAGTATTTT	CAWSVGQGGDTQYF
TRBJ2-1	few	-	TRBV21-1	TGTGCCAGCAGCAAACGGGTATACAATGAGCAGTTCTTC	CASSKRVYNEQFF
TRBJ2-1	few	TRBD2	TRBV2	TGTGCCAGCAGTACTAGCGGGAGAGCCAATGAGCAGTTCTTC	CASSTSGRANEQFF
TRBJ2-5	-	-	TRBV9	TGTGCCAGCAGCGTAGTAGGGAACACCGGGAGAGAGACCCAGTACTTC	CASSVVGNTGRETQYF
TRBJ2-1	-	TRBD2	TRBV5-1	TGCGCCAGCAGGGCTAGCGGGAGTCAAGGTGAGCAGTTCTTC	CASRASGSQGEQFF
TRBJ2-7	few	-	TRBV7-2	TGCGCCAGCAGCCAAGGGCCACGGCAGTACTTC	CASSQGPRQYF
TRBJ2-5	few	-	TRBV5-6	TGTGCCAGCAGCTCACAGGGTACCGAGACCCAGTACTTC	CASSSQGTETQYF
TRBJ2-5	few	-	TRBV4-3	TGCGCCAGCAGCCCGAGGCTACATAGCAGAGAGAGCCGGGGCGAGACCCAGTACTTC	CASSPRLHSRESRGETQYF
TRBJ1-2	many	-	TRBV19	TGTGCCAGTAGGTCGACAAACTATGGCTACACCTTC	CASRSTNYGYTF
TRBJ2-3	few	-	TRBV29-1	TGCAGCGTTGAAATCCAGACAGATACGCAGTATTTT	CSVEIQTDTQYF
TRBJ1-2	-	-	TRBV9	TGTGCCAGCAGCTTAGAGGGATCGGGAGGCTACACCTTC	CASSLEGSGGYTF
TRBJ2-7	-	-	TRBV7-7	TGTGCCAGCAACCCTCCTTACGAGCAGTACTTC	CASNPPYEQYF
TRBJ2-1	few	TRBD1	TRBV29-1	TGCAGCGTTGCCCGGGACAGATTTTACAATGAGCAGTTCTTC	CSVARDRFYNEQFF
TRBJ1-1	many	TRBD1	TRBV28	TGTGCCAGCAGTTCAACAGGGGGCAGGTACACTGAAGCTTTCTTT	CASSSTGGRYTEAFF
TRBJ2-2	-	-	TRBV5-4	TGTGCCAGCAGCTTGGCCCCTAGCATGGGATCCGGGGAGCTGTTTTTT	CASSLAPSMGSGELFF